This T cell receptor (beta chain) was captured by sequencing in a study of blood T cell repertoires in COVID-19. Study background: Acute and convalescent COVID-19 samples came from the United States, Italy and Spain. PBMCs, B-cell-depleted T cells, or T cells were the source of the cDNA or gDNA that made up the material.

The CDR3 extends over 13 amino acids. Trimming removed 6 bases at V and 2 bases at J, with 10 bases between. Germline V gives CDR1 MNHEY, CDR2 SVGAGI. Per the original methods: Using reference gene primer amplification, nucleated cell counts were estimated. Sequencing used immunoSEQ multiplex PCR; TCRdb keeps in-frame clones, though not all of them. Clone size and the V and J calls come from that table; the DNA yielded D and trimming. The sample has around 120,000 clones, under 95% seen once; the top ten hold 4% to 5%. A Seattle source enrolled patients during active infection and followed them longitudinally.

J is TRBJ1-1 and V is TRBV6-5; no firm D call. The source material was peripheral blood. The receptor was derived from a man aged 55-75 years with COVID-19, enrolled during active disease. CDR3 DNA: TGTGCCAGCAGGACTACAGCCAACACTGAAGCTTTCTTT. It is translated as CASRTTANTEAFF.